The 14 T cell receptor beta chains below were found in one sample sequenced in a study of control samples from healthy donors and cancer patients. Here immunoSEQ multiplex PCR was the method, and the copy in TCRdb shows in-frame clones only, minus some. Of roughly 180,000 clones listed, around 94% were seen once; the top ten hold 1.3% to 1.5%. The specimen sequenced was blood. These receptors were taken from a woman aged 18-35 years in good health.

V and J are TRBV9 and TRBJ2-7; D is uncertain. The germline V gene encodes CDR1 SGDLS and CDR2 YYNGEE. Trimming left V 0 bases short and J 6 bases short, with 4 bases between. The CDR3 is 11 amino acids. The CDR3 DNA is TGTGCCAGCAGCGTAGGTACCGAGCAGTACTTC. It encodes CASSVGTEQYF.

This sequence joins TRBV5-1 and TRBJ1-6, with D maybe TRBD1 (6 bases). Germline assignment: CDR1 SGHRS and CDR2 YFSETQ. V was trimmed by 0 bases and J by 7 bases, leaving 8 bases between them. The CDR3 has 14 residues. CDR3 sequence (DNA): TGCGCCAGCAGCTTGGGTCAGGGGAATTCACCCCTCCACTTT. Its protein is CASSLGQGNSPLHF.

The chain employs TRBV7-9 and TRBJ1-2; a weak D match, TRBD1 (5 bases). The CDR3 extends over 14 amino acids. Germline CDR1 is SEHNR and CDR2 is FQNEAQ (reference sequence). The V end lost 5 bases, the J end lost 4 bases, and 14 bases lay between the germline ends. This CDR3 reads CASSARSGVYGYTF. The CDR3 DNA sequence: TGTGCCAGCAGCGCGAGATCGGGGGTCTATGGCTACACCTTC. The full variable domain, its missing parts supplied by reference TRBV7-9 and TRBJ1-2, is DTGVSQNPRHKITKRGQNVTFRCDPISEHNRLYWYRQTLGQGPEFLTYFQNEAQLEKSRLLSDRFSAERPKGSFSTLEIQRTEQGDSAMYLCASSARSGVYGYTFGSGTRLTVV.

V gene TRBV6-5 combines with J gene TRBJ1-1; D unclear. The V end lost 9 bases, the J end lost 4 bases, and 18 bases lay between the germline ends. Germline V CDR1 and CDR2: MNHEY, SVGAGI. The CDR3 is made up of 14 amino acids. CDR3 nucleotide sequence: TGTGCCAGTTCTTCCGGACCCTTGGGCACTGAAGCTTTCTTT. Translated: CASSSGPLGTEAFF.

To note about this clone: Its ends do not fully match the called genes, so a read error is possible. V gene TRBV3-1 (or the pseudogene TRBV3-2) combines with J gene TRBJ2-7; D gene uncertain. Per germline, CDR1 LGHDT and CDR2 YNNKEL (reference sequence). The CDR3 is 14 amino acids. The CDR3 DNA reads TGTGCCAGCAGCCAAGGGGTGCTCTCCTCCGAGCAGTACTTC. Encoded protein: CASSQGVLSSEQYF.

The rearrangement uses TRBV27 and TRBJ1-2; D gene unclear. Trimming took 5 bases from V and 5 from J, leaving 24 bases between them. Germline loops: CDR1 MNHEY, CDR2 SMNVEV (reference sequence). CDR3 length: 17 residues. CDR3 region: CASSPVLRVGKGYGYTF. The CDR3 DNA reads as TGTGCCAGCAGTCCGGTGCTACGGGTGGGTAAAGGATATGGCTACACCTTC.

This chain links TRBV7-8 with TRBJ1-5; D may be TRBD1 (6 bases). With 0 bases removed from V and 0 bases from J, the gap between germline ends came to 12 bases. The CDR3 has 17 amino acids. Germline CDR1 is SGHVS and CDR2 is FQNEAQ. In DNA form, the CDR3 reads TGTGCCAGCAGCTTAGCCAGCCACAGGGATAGCAATCAGCCCCAGCATTTT. It codes for CASSLASHRDSNQPQHF.

The chain recombines TRBV4-3 with TRBJ2-3; 13 bases line up with TRBD2. The CDR3 runs 17 residues. V dropped 5 bases and J dropped 7; count of bases not matched to a gene: 12. The germline V gene encodes CDR1 LGHNA and CDR2 YSLEER. The DNA for the CDR3 is TGCGCCAGCAGCTCCGAAACCTCGGGACTAGCGGGAAATACGCAGTATTTT. Its translation: CASSSETSGLAGNTQYF.

The chain carries TRBV10-3 and TRBJ1-1, with 7 nucleotides matching TRBD1. V lost 9 bases and J lost 0; bases outside the gene matches: 4. CDR3 length equals 13 residues. From germline, CDR1 is ENHRY and CDR2 SYGVKD. Written as DNA, the CDR3 is TGTGCCATTTCAGGGGGATTGAACACTGAAGCTTTCTTT. Amino acid sequence: CAISGGLNTEAFF.

This chain joins TRBV7-2 and TRBJ1-1; D gene unclear. The CDR3 covers 16 residues. CDR1 SGHTA and CDR2 FQGNSA come from the germline V gene. V lost 1 base to trimming and J lost 5 bases, with 17 bases between them. The CDR3 sequence: CASSLGSTGVGTEAFF. The CDR3 DNA follows: TGTGCCAGCAGCTTAGGGTCTACCGGGGTGGGGACTGAAGCTTTCTTT.

The chain uses TRBV5-1 and TRBJ1-2, with D hard to call. The V end was cut by 3 bases, the J end by 0 bases, with 9 bases between. Germline CDR1 SGHRS, CDR2 YFSETQ. This CDR3 comprises 14 residues. CDR3 sequence: CASSSDGSNYGYTF. As DNA, the CDR3 is TGCGCCAGCAGCTCTGACGGATCTAACTATGGCTACACCTTC.

V is TRBV7-2 and J is TRBJ1-4; D remains ambiguous. V lost 4 bases to trimming and J lost 2 bases, with 11 bases between them. The length of the CDR3 is 15 residues. Germline V gene data show CDR1 as SGHTA and CDR2 as FQGNSA. CDR3 DNA: TGTGCCAGCAGCTCCCGACGGGCGACTAATGAAAAACTGTTTTTT. Amino acid sequence: CASSSRRATNEKLFF. The entire variable domain, with the rest obtained from reference TRBV7-2 and TRBJ1-4, is as follows: GAGVSQSPSNKVTEKGKDVELRCDPISGHTALYWYRQSLGQGLEFLIYFQGNSAPDKSGLPSDRFSAERTGGSVSTLTIQRTQQEDSAVYLCASSSRRATNEKLFFGSGTQLSVL.

The chain couples TRBV5-1 to TRBJ2-1; 9 positions agree with TRBD2. V shed 0 bases, J shed 0 bases, and the junction held 1 base outside the gene matches. CDR1 and CDR2 from the germline V gene are SGHRS and YFSETQ. The CDR3 extends over 16 amino acids. The CDR3 region is CASSLVSGSSYNEQFF. The CDR3 DNA follows: TGCGCCAGCAGCTTGGTTAGCGGGAGCTCCTACAATGAGCAGTTCTTC.

This chain connects TRBV10-3 to TRBJ1-1; 7 bases are shared with TRBD1. Germline-derived CDR1 and CDR2 are ENHRY and SYGVKD. The CDR3 loop spans 13 amino acids. The V segment lost 7 bases and the J segment 3 bases; nucleotides outside the gene matches: 5. The CDR3 nucleotides read TGTGCCATCAAAGGGGGCGCGGACACTGAAGCTTTCTTT. Translating gives CAIKGGADTEAFF.